This T cell receptor (beta chain) was profiled in a study of cytomegalovirus exposure and HLA in healthy donors. This clone was seen a few times. 60 Vbeta and 13 Jbeta primers were used in PCR. Sequencing was performed with immunoSEQ multiplex PCR; in TCRdb, only in-frame clones are kept and a portion is missing. In the table there are about 110,000 clones, roughly 73% of which are singletons. This CDR3 is built from 15 residues. The V gene's germline CDR1 is SGHDN and CDR2 FVKESK. Trimming took 4 bases from V and 3 from J, leaving 16 bases between them. The sequencing sample was made of PBMCs. The chain uses TRBV14 and TRBJ2-7; the D gene is possibly TRBD1 (5 bases). The source is a woman in her forties in good health and CMV-seropositive. In DNA, the CDR3 is TGTGCCAGCAGCCCAGGCCGGCCCAGGGTCTACGAGCAGTACTTC. Translating gives CASSPGRPRVYEQYF.